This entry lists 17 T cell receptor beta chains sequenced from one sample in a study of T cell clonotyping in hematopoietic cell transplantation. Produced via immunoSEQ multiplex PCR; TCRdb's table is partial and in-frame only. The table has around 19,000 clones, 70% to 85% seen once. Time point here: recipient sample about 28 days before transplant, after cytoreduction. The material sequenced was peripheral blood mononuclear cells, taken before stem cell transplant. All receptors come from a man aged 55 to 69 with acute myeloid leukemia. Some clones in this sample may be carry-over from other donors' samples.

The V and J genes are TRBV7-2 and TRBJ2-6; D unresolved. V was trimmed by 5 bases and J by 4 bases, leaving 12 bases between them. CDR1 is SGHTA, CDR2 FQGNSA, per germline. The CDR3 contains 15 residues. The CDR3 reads CASSTRIAGANVLTF. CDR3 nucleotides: TGTGCCAGCAGCACAAGGATCGCCGGGGCCAACGTCCTGACTTTC.

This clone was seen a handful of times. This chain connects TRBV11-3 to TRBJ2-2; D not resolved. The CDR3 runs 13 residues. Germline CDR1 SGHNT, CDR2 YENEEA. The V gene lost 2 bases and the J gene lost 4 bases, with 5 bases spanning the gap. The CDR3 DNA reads TGTGCCAGCAGCTTACAGATCACCGGGGAGCTGTTTTTT. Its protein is CASSLQITGELFF.

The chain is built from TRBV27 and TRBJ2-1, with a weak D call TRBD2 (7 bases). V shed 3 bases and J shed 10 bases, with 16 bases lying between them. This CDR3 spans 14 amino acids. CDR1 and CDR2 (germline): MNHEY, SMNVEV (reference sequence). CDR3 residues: CASSFGGRLWEQFF. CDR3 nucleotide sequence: TGTGCCAGCAGTTTCGGGGGGCGACTTTGGGAGCAGTTCTTC.

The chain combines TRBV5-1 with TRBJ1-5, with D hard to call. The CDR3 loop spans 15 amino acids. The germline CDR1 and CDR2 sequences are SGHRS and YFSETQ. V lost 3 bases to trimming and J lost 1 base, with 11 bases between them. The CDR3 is CASSSEGGSNQPQHF. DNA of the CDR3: TGCGCCAGCAGCTCCGAGGGAGGCAGCAATCAGCCCCAGCATTTT. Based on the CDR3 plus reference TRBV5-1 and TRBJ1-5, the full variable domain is KAGVTQTPRYLIKTRGQQVTLSCSPISGHRSVSWYQQTPGQGLQFLFEYFSETQRNKGNFPGRFSGRQFSNSRSEMNVSTLELGDSALYLCASSSEGGSNQPQHFGDGTRLSIL.

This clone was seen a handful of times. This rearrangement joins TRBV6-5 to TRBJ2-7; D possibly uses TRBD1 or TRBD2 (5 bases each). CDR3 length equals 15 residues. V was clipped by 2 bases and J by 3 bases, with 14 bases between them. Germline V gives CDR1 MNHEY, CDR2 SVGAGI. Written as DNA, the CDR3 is TGTGCCAGCAGTTACCGGGACCCAGTAAACTACGAGCAGTACTTC. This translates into CASSYRDPVNYEQYF.

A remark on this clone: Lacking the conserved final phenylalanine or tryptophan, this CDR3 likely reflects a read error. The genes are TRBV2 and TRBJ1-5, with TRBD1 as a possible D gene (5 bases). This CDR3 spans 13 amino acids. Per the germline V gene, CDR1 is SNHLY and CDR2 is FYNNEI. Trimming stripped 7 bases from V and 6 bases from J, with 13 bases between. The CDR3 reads CASKEGQGQPQHL. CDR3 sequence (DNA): TGTGCCAGCAAAGAGGGGCAGGGTCAGCCCCAGCATCTT.

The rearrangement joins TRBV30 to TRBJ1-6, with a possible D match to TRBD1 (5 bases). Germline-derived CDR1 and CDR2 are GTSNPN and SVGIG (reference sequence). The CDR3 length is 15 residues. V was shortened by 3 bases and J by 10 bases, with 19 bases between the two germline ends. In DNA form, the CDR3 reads TGTGCCTGGAGGGTGGAGCTTCGGGGGGAGTCACCCCTCCACTTT. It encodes CAWRVELRGESPLHF.

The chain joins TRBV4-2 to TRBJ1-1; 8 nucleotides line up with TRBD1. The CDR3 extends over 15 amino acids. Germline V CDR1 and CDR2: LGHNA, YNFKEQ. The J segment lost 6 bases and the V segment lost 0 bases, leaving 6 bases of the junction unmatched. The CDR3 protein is CASSQEGQDGPEAFF. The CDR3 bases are TGTGCCAGCAGCCAAGAGGGACAGGATGGGCCTGAAGCTTTCTTT.

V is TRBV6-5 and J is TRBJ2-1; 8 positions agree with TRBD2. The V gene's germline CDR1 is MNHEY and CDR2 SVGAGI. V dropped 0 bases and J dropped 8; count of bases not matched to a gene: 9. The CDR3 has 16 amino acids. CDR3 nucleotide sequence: TGTGCCAGCAGTTACTCTGAAACGGGGGGGACCCATGAGCAGTTCTTC. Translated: CASSYSETGGTHEQFF.

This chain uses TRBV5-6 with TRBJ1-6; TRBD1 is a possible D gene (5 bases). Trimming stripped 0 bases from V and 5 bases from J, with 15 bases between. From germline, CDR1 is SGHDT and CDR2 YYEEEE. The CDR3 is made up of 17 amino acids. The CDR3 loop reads CASSLASGAGNNSPLHF. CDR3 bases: TGTGCCAGCAGCTTGGCGTCTGGTGCAGGGAATAATTCACCCCTCCACTTT.

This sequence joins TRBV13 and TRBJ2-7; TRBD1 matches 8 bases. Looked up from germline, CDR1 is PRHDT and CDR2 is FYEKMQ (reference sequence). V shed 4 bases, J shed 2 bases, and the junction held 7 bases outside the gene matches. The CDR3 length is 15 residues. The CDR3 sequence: CASSSETGAPYEQYF. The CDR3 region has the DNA TGTGCCAGCAGCTCCGAGACAGGGGCCCCCTACGAGCAGTACTTC.

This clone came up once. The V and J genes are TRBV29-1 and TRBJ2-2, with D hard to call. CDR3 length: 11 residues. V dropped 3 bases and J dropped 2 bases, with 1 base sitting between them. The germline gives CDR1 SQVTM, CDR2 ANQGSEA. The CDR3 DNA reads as TGCAGCGTTGATAACACCGGGGAGCTGTTTTTT. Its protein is CSVDNTGELFF.

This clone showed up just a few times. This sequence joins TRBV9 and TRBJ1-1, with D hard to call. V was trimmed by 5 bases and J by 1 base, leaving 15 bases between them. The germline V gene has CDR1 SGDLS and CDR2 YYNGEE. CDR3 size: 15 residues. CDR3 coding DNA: TGTGCCAGCAGTGAGGGTCCCGTCGGGAACACTGAAGCTTTCTTT. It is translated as CASSEGPVGNTEAFF.

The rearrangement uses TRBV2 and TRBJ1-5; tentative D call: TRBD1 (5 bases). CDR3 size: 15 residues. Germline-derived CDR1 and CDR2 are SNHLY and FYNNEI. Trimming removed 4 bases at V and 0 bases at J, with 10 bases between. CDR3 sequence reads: CASSVSRDSNQPQHF. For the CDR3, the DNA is TGTGCCAGCAGTGTCTCCAGGGATAGCAATCAGCCCCAGCATTTT.

The CDR3 here is CAWSVAGYEQYF. CDR3 in DNA: TGTGCCTGGAGTGTAGCTGGTTACGAGCAGTACTTC. The chain recombines TRBV30 with TRBJ2-7, with D unclear. Trimming removed 0 bases from V and 4 bases from J, with 7 bases in between. The CDR3 is 12 residues long. Looked up from germline, CDR1 is GTSNPN and CDR2 is SVGIG (reference sequence).

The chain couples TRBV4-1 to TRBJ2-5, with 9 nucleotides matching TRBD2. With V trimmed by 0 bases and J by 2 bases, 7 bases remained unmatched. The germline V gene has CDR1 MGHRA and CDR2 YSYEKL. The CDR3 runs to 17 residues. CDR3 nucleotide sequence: TGCGCCAGCAGCCAAGATCCAGCGGGGGGAGGGCAAGAGACCCAGTACTTC. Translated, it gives CASSQDPAGGGQETQYF.

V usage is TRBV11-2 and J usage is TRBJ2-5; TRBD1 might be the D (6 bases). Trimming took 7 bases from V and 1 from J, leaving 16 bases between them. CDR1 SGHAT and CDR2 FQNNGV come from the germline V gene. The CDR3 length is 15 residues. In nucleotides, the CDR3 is TGTGCCAGCACCAACCGGACAGCCCCCCAAGAGACCCAGTACTTC. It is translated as CASTNRTAPQETQYF.